This TCR beta chain was identified in a study of blood T cell repertoires in COVID-19. At the level of the study: Sources were T cells, B-cell-depleted T cells, or PBMCs; the material itself was cDNA or gDNA.

This clone has only a few counts. The germline CDR1 and CDR2 sequences are SEHNR and FQNEAQ (reference sequence). CDR3 length: 14 amino acids. Trimming removed 7 bases from V and 6 bases from J, with 13 bases in between. Assay: immunoSEQ multiplex PCR; the TCRdb copy retains only in-frame clones and omits some. This sample has tens of thousands of clones; around 91% occur once, and the top ten carry 14%. The gene calls are TRBV7-9 and TRBJ1-6; D not certain. Sequencing used peripheral blood. This sequence originates from a woman between 55 and 75 years old with active COVID-19. Written as DNA, the CDR3 is TGTGCCAGCACCCGATGGGAGGGTAATTCACCCCTCCACTTT. The encoded protein is CASTRWEGNSPLHF.